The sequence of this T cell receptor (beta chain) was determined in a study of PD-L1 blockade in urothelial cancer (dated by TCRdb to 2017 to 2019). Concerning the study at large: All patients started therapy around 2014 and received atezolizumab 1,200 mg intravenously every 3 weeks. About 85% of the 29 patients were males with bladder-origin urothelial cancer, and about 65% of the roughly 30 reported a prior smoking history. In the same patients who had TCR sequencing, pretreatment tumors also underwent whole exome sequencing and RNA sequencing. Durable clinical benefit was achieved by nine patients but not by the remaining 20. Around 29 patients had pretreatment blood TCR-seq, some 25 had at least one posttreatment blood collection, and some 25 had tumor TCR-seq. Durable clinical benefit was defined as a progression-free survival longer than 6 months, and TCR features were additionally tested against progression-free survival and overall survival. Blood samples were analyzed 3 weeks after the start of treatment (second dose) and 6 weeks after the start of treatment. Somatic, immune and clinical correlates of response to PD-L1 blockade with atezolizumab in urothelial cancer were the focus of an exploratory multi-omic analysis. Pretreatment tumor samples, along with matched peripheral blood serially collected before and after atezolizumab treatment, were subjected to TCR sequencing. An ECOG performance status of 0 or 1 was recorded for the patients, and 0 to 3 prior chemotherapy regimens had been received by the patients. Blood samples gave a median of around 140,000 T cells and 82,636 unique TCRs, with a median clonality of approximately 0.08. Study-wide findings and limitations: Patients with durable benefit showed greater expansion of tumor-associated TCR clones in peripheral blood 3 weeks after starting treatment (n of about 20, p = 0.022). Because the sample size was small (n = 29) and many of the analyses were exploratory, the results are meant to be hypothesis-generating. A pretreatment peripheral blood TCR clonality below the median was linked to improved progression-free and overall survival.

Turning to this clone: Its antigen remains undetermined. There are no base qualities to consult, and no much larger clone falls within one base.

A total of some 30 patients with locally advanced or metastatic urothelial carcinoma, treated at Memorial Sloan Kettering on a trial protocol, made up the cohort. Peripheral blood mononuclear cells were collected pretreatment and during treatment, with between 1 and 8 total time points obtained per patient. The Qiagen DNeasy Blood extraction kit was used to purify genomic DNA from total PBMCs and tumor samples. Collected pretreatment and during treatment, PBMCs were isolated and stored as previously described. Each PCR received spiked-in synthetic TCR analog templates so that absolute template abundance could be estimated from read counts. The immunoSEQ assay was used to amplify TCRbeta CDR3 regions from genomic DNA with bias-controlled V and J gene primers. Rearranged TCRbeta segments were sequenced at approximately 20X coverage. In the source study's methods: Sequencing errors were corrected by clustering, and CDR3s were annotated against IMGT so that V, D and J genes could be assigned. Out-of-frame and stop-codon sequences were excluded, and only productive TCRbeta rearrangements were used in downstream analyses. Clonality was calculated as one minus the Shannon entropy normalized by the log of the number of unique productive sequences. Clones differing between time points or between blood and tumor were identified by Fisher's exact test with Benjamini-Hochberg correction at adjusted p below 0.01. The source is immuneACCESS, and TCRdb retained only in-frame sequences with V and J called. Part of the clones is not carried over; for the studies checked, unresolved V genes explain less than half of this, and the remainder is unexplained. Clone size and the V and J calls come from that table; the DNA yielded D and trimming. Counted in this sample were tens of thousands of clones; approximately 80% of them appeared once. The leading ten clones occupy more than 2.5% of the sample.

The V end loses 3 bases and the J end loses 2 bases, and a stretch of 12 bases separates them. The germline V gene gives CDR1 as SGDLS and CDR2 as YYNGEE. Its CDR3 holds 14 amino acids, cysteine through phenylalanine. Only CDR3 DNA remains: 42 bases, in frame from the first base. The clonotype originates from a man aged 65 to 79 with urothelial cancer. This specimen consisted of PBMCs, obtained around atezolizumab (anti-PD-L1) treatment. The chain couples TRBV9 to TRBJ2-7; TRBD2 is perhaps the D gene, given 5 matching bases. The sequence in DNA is TGTGCCAGCAGCGAGAGGGATTCAGCCTACGAGCAGTACTTC. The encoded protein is CASSERDSAYEQYF. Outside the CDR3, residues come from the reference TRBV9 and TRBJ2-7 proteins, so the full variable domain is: DSGVTQTPKHLITATGQRVTLRCSPRSGDLSVYWYQQSLDQGLQFLIQYYNGEERAKGNILERFSAQQFPDLHSELNLSSLELGDSALYFCASSERDSAYEQYFGPGTRLTVT.